The TCR beta chain described here comes from a study of cytomegalovirus exposure and HLA in healthy donors (TCRdb year 2017). Regarding the study in general: The roughly 670 repertoires of the first cohort and the 120 or so validation repertoires were produced on the same platform, according to a later analysis. A separate validation cohort of roughly 120 different subjects was used in addition to the roughly 700-subject first cohort. To predict cytomegalovirus infection status, the study brought together high-throughput TCR immunosequencing, statistical association of individual TCRs with disease status, and machine learning. The study aimed to test whether cataloging public T cell receptors could reveal signatures of past pathogen exposure. Findings and caveats that apply to the study as a whole: Three of the identified cytomegalovirus-associated TCR beta chains were confirmed in vitro to be specific for cytomegalovirus antigens. While some public TCRs were present in many individuals, most TCR sequences turned up only very rarely across donors. The study gave a list of under 200 TCR beta chains associated with cytomegalovirus. The authors suggested that the approach could potentially be extended to other disease states and immunological phenotypes. The classifier was reported to diagnose cytomegalovirus status with high specificity and sensitivity in both the original and validation cohorts. A later analysis had no HLA typing for the validation cohort, so co-occurrence there was scored across all 110 or so repertoires. In a later analysis, TCRs clustered in the first cohort were found to also tend to co-occur in the roughly 130 validation repertoires, with 90% to 95% of cluster scores above 0.

In the case of this clone: Which antigen it targets is not known. No much larger clone is present one base from it, and per-base qualities are unavailable.

The protocol used for the library was the immunoSEQ multiplex PCR assay. The paper's data handling went like this. To diagnose cytomegalovirus status from the catalog of TCR beta chain sequences, a statistical classification framework was built. TCRdb re-hosts the immuneACCESS table, in-frame sequences only. Its copies lack some clones; in the studies checked, an unresolved V gene accounts for under half of them, and the cause for the rest is not known. The V and J calls and clone size come from that table; D and trimming were worked out from the DNA. This sample is represented by tens of thousands of clones; approximately 90% of them were singletons. 3.5% to 4% of the sample rests with the top ten. The donors belonged to the validation cohort of over a hundred subjects, which was separate from the roughly 700-subject first cohort. V is clipped by 3 bases and J by 7 bases, and the sequence between their germline boundaries is 10 bases long. From a lookup of the germline V gene (reference sequence), CDR1 and CDR2 are MNHEY and SMNVEV. From the cysteine up to the phenylalanine, the CDR3 has a length of 13 residues. Only the CDR3 DNA is retained, 39 bases long and in frame from the first base.

This receptor was obtained from a woman between 18 and 30 years old in good health and CMV-seropositive. Sequenced sample: PBMCs. The chain joins TRBV27 to TRBJ2-1; the D gene remains uncertain. CDR3 sequence: CASSFGIANEQFF. Here is the DNA: TGTGCCAGCAGTTTCGGTATTGCGAATGAGCAGTTCTTC.